This T cell receptor (beta chain) derives from a study of beta chain features in type 1 diabetes. In regard to this clone: Antigen: not known.

Study-wide points: An over-representation of cells with high TCR expression could result from cDNA sequencing.

The length of the CDR3 is 14 residues. The germline CDR1 and CDR2 sequences are MDHEN and SYDVKM. V dropped 3 bases and J dropped 3 bases, with 9 bases sitting between them. Sequenced material consisted of expressed TCRB transcripts (all of the isolated RNA was reverse transcribed). TCRdb keeps only in-frame clones here, not all; method: immunoSEQ multiplex PCR. In the table there are 300,000 or so clones, roughly 8% of which are singletons. The sample comprised central memory CD4+ T cells from blood. The chain is built from TRBV28 and TRBJ2-1; D is perhaps TRBD2 (6 bases). This TCR derives from a woman aged 18-29 years in good health. CDR3 region: CASSFVRDYNEQFF. DNA of the CDR3: TGTGCCAGCAGTTTCGTGCGGGACTACAATGAGCAGTTCTTC.